This T cell receptor beta chain comes out of a study of cytomegalovirus exposure and HLA in healthy donors. Study context: HLA-typed donors were the source of about 85 million unique TCRs, which an early data release held. Study-wide findings and caveats: A few chains tied to CMV proved CMV antigen-specific in vitro. In a later analysis, parvovirus B19, influenza, CMV and Epstein-Barr virus appeared linked to several top co-occurrence clusters.

This PCR relied on a set of 60 Vbeta primers and 13 Jbeta primers. Sequencing was performed with immunoSEQ multiplex PCR; in TCRdb, only in-frame clones are kept and a portion is missing. Among around 78,000 clones listed, under 70% were seen once. This clone was seen more than once but under ten times. Its specificity is not known. Trimming removed 2 bases at V and 5 bases at J, with 9 bases between. Germline CDR1 reads MGHRA; CDR2 reads YSYEKL. The CDR3 contains 13 residues. The sequence was collected from a man younger than 40 in good health and CMV-seropositive. V gene TRBV4-1 combines with J gene TRBJ2-5; D uncertain. Sequenced: PBMCs. DNA for the CDR3: TGCGCCAGCAGCCAATTGCCCGGGGAGACCCAGTACTTC. Amino acids: CASSQLPGETQYF.